These T cell receptor beta chains were read from a single sample in a study of blood T cell repertoires in COVID-19. Method: immunoSEQ multiplex PCR; TCRdb's copy keeps in-frame clones and lacks some. The sample includes some 320,000 clones, 90% of them seen just once. The material sequenced was PBMCs or T cells enriched from blood (not recorded which). These receptors were obtained from a man between 60 and 75 years old who had recovered from COVID-19. CDR3s include the opening cysteine and the closing phenylalanine or tryptophan. A D gene is named only where the DNA matches it firmly. Clone size, where shown, is once, few, many, or a class for clones that have expanded.

v_gene,j_gene,d_gene,abundance,CDR3nt,CDR3aa
TRBV9,TRBJ2-1,.,.,TGTGCCAGCAGCGTACGCGCCAGAGACAGCTACAATGAGCAGTTCTTC,CASSVRARDSYNEQFF
TRBV5-1,TRBJ1-2,.,once,TGCGCCAGCAGGCCGCGCGGTCAGATAGGAATAGGTGGCTACACCTTC,CASRPRGQIGIGGYTF
TRBV29-1,TRBJ2-5,.,.,TGCAGCGTTGGTGAGTTGGAGACCCAGTACTTC,CSVGELETQYF
TRBV27,TRBJ1-2,TRBD1,few,TGTGCCAGCGCCCCCGGGCAGGGGGTTGGCTATGGCTACACCTTC,CASAPGQGVGYGYTF
TRBV2,TRBJ1-1,.,.,TGTGCCAGCAGTTTAAGCCCGTCGAGCACTGAAGCTTTCTTT,CASSLSPSSTEAFF
TRBV5-5,TRBJ1-1,.,.,TGTGCCAGCGACTTAGTGGGGGCTAAGGCTGAAGCTTTCTTT,CASDLVGAKAEAFF
TRBV7-2,TRBJ1-6,TRBD1,.,TGTGCCAGCAGCTTTAAGGGGGCTAATTCACCCCTCCACTTT,CASSFKGANSPLHF
TRBV7-8,TRBJ1-6,.,.,TGTGCCAGCAATCTAGGGGATTCACCCCTCCACTTT,CASNLGDSPLHF
TRBV2,TRBJ1-5,TRBD1,once,TGTGCCAGCAGTGAGAACAGGGGTAGCAATCAGCCCCAGCATTTT,CASSENRGSNQPQHF
TRBV18,TRBJ2-7,TRBD1,.,TGTGCCAGCTCACCAATGGACAGGGGGTCCTACGAGCAGTACTTC,CASSPMDRGSYEQYF
TRBV11-2,TRBJ1-1,TRBD1,.,TGTGCCAGCAGCTCCTTTTTCCCTCGACAGGGAGAAACTGAAGCTTTCTTT,CASSSFFPRQGETEAFF
TRBV6-2/TRBV6-3,TRBJ1-1,.,.,TGTGCCAGCAGTTACCCCCGGGGAGGCCTGAACACTGAAGCTTTCTTT,CASSYPRGGLNTEAFF
TRBV6-5,TRBJ2-7,TRBD2,.,TGTGCCAGCAGCTCTAGCGGGGGGATAAACGAGCAGTACTTC,CASSSSGGINEQYF
TRBV3-1/TRBV3-2,TRBJ2-7,.,once,TGTGCCAGCAGCCAAGTCGGTACTAGCGAGCAGTACTTC,CASSQVGTSEQYF
TRBV6-5,TRBJ1-1,.,.,TGTGCCAGCAGCCCCGTTTTCGGGATCGGTGAAGCTTTCTTT,CASSPVFGIGEAFF
TRBV13,TRBJ2-2,.,.,TGTGCCAGCAGCTTAGGCACAGTCGACACCGGGGAGCTGTTTTTT,CASSLGTVDTGELFF
TRBV11-3,TRBJ2-5,.,.,TGTGCCAGCAGCCCCTCCTCTTGGAGTAGCGGCCAAGAGACCCAGTACTTC,CASSPSSWSSGQETQYF
TRBV5-1,TRBJ2-2,TRBD2,.,TGCGCCAGCAGCTTGAGGTTGCGGCAGCGGGGTCTGAACACCGGGGAGCTGTTTTTT,CASSLRLRQRGLNTGELFF
TRBV29-1,TRBJ2-3,.,.,TGCAGCGTTGATCTTGGCGGCGGGAATACGCAGTATTTT,CSVDLGGGNTQYF
TRBV12-3/TRBV12-4,TRBJ2-1,TRBD1,.,TGTGCCAGCAACAGGGGCGACAATGAGCAGTTCTTC,CASNRGDNEQFF
TRBV24-1,TRBJ2-2,TRBD2,.,TGTGCCACCAGTGATGGGACGGGAGGAGTTCACGGGGAGCTGTTTTTT,CATSDGTGGVHGELFF
TRBV18,TRBJ1-4,.,.,TGTGCCAGCTCACCACGAGGAACAACTAATGAAAAACTGTTTTTT,CASSPRGTTNEKLFF
TRBV6-1,TRBJ2-5,.,.,TGTGCCAGCAGTGAAGCGAGGACTACCCAAGAGACCCAGTACTTC,CASSEARTTQETQYF
TRBV6-8,TRBJ1-3,.,.,TGTGCCAGCAGTTCCCCCTGGGAGGGAAACACCATATATTTT,CASSSPWEGNTIYF
TRBV19,TRBJ2-7,.,.,TGTGCCAGTAGTGCGGGGCGATACTCCTACGAGCAGTACTTC,CASSAGRYSYEQYF
TRBV5-1,TRBJ2-1,TRBD2,.,TGCGCCAGCAGCTCGATAGCGGGGGACTACAATGAGCAGTTCTTC,CASSSIAGDYNEQFF
TRBV19,TRBJ1-1,.,once,TGTGCCAGTAGTACCCAGGGACGTCGGGGGACCCCTTTCTTT,CASSTQGRRGTPFF
TRBV11-2,TRBJ1-3,.,.,TGTGCCAGCAGCTTCAGGCAGTCGGCTGGAAACACCATATATTTT,CASSFRQSAGNTIYF
TRBV4-1,TRBJ2-3,.,.,TGCGCCAGCAGCCAAGTAGTGCCGGATACGCAGTATTTT,CASSQVVPDTQYF
TRBV24-1,TRBJ1-1,.,.,TGTGCCACCAGTGAGGGAGGTATGAACACTGAAGCTTTCTTT,CATSEGGMNTEAFF
TRBV9,TRBJ2-1,.,once,TGTGCCAGCAGCGTATTGGCGGGATCCTACAATGAGCAGTTCTTC,CASSVLAGSYNEQFF
TRBV4-3,TRBJ2-5,TRBD2,.,TGCGCCAGCAGCCCCCGGACTAGCGGGGGGCAAGAGACCCAGTACTTC,CASSPRTSGGQETQYF
TRBV19,TRBJ1-3,TRBD1,.,TGTGCCAGTAGTGCCGACAGGGCAAGGGGAAACACCATATATTTT,CASSADRARGNTIYF
TRBV13,TRBJ2-2,TRBD2,.,TGTGCCAGCAGCTTTAGAGGAGGTGCGGGAGCGCACACCGGGGAGCTGTTTTTT,CASSFRGGAGAHTGELFF
TRBV11-2,TRBJ2-1,TRBD2,.,TGTGCCAGCAGCATGCTAGCGGGGGGGCATGTTGAGCAGTTCTTC,CASSMLAGGHVEQFF
TRBV25-1,TRBJ1-2,TRBD1,.,TGTGCCAGCAGTGCGGTAGGGGGCGCGTCTTTTAACTCTGGCTACACCTTC,CASSAVGGASFNSGYTF
TRBV9,TRBJ2-1,TRBD2,.,TGTGCCAGCAGCGTAGGCGGATCTAGCGGCAATGAGCAGTTCTTC,CASSVGGSSGNEQFF
TRBV5-8,TRBJ1-1,.,few,TGTGCCAGCAGCCCCTTATGGTCCCGGACTGAAGCTTTCTTT,CASSPLWSRTEAFF
TRBV7-2,TRBJ1-6,.,.,TGTGCCAGCAGCCCCCCGGGAGGAGAGACGGAATCCCTCCACTTT,CASSPPGGETESLHF
TRBV9,TRBJ2-5,.,.,TGTGCCAGCAGCGTAGAAGGAGTTGAGACCCAGTACTTC,CASSVEGVETQYF
TRBV28,TRBJ1-2,TRBD1,.,TGTGCCAGCAGTACGGGGGACAGGGGGGCCCGGATCCACTATGGCTACACCTTC,CASSTGDRGARIHYGYTF
TRBV30,TRBJ1-5,TRBD1,once,TGTGCCTGGAGTGTACATAGGACAGGGAGCGTCCTGGAAAATCAGCCCCAGCATTTT,CAWSVHRTGSVLENQPQHF
TRBV4-3,TRBJ2-3,.,.,TGCGCCAGCAAGAGCGATTCCCGCACAGATACGCAGTATTTT,CASKSDSRTDTQYF
TRBV7-2,TRBJ2-3,TRBD2,.,TGTGCCAGCAGCCTACGTCGGACTAGCGGGTGGGATACGCAGTATTTT,CASSLRRTSGWDTQYF
TRBV16,TRBJ1-1,.,.,TGTGCCAGCAGCCAATCAGCGGGCGGCGGCACTGAAGCTTTCTTT,CASSQSAGGGTEAFF